Below are 6 T cell receptor beta chains sequenced from a single sample in a study of spatial heterogeneity in lung cancer. Time point indicated: sample taken at primary tumor resection. Without sorting, whole RNA was sequenced from tumor, nontumor lung or frozen PBMC. Using its own MiXCR run on the 5' RACE reads, TCRdb lists one record per CDR3 protein. The sample consists of around 87,000 distinct CDR3 sequences, about 12% of them appearing once. Here the sequenced sample was PBMCs, taken at surgery. These receptors were taken from a male donor with early-stage non-small cell lung cancer.

A few counts support this clonotype. The chain couples TRBV5-6 to TRBJ1-1; 10 bases map to TRBD1. Germline V gives CDR1 SGHDT, CDR2 YYEEEE. The CDR3 has 13 residues. V shed 0 bases and J 12 bases; nucleotides not matched to a gene: 5. DNA of the CDR3: TGTGCCAGCAGCTTGGAAGGGACAGGGGAGACTTTCTTT. Its translation: CASSLEGTGETFF.

The rearrangement links TRBV6-6 to TRBJ2-5; 7 positions match TRBD2. This CDR3 is built from 15 residues. Trimming cost V 7 bases and J 5 bases; bases outside gene matches: 13. Germline V gene lookup returns CDR1 MNHNY and CDR2 SVGAGI (reference sequence). For the CDR3, the DNA is TGTGCCAGCAATCACCGGGAGGTGAACTTGGAGACCCAGTACTTC. This codes for CASNHREVNLETQYF.

The gene calls are TRBV5-1 and TRBJ2-5; 10 bases are shared with TRBD2. V lost 2 bases to trimming and J lost 0 bases; unmatched junction nucleotides: 1. The CDR3 is made up of 15 amino acids. From germline, CDR1 is SGHRS and CDR2 YFSETQ. The CDR3 region is CASSFTSGNQETQYF. CDR3 nucleotide sequence: TGCGCCAGCAGCTTTACTAGCGGGAACCAAGAGACCCAGTACTTC.

V and J are TRBV20-1 and TRBJ1-2; tentative D call: TRBD1 (6 bases). The germline V gene encodes CDR1 DFQATT and CDR2 SNEGSKA (reference sequence). The length of the CDR3 is 15 residues. V gave up 0 bases and J gave up 1 base, with 12 bases separating them. The CDR3 sequence: CSARDPSQGNYGYTF. For the CDR3, the DNA is TGCAGTGCTAGAGACCCTTCACAGGGTAACTATGGCTACACCTTC.

This sequence joins TRBV20-1 and TRBJ2-7; TRBD1 matches at 7 bases. Germline CDR1 is DFQATT and CDR2 is SNEGSKA (reference sequence). CDR3 length: 12 residues. V was clipped by 6 bases and J by 6 bases; unmatched bases: 8. The DNA of the CDR3 is TGCAGTGCAACTTCGACAGGGCGCGAGCAGTACTTC. Its protein is CSATSTGREQYF.

A remark on this clonotype: Being one base from a much bigger clone, this may be a read error. This chain connects TRBV27 to TRBJ2-1; possibly TRBD2 for D (6 bases). Germline CDR1 MNHEY, CDR2 SMNVEV (reference sequence). V was trimmed by 3 bases and J by 3 bases, leaving 18 bases between them. This CDR3 has 17 residues. Written as DNA, the CDR3 is TGTGCCAGCAGTTTGGTCCGGAGGGTTGGAGGCTACAATGAGCAGTTCTTC. Amino acids: CASSLVRRVGGYNEQFF.